Presented here are 32 T cell receptor beta chains from one specimen sequenced in a study of cytomegalovirus exposure and HLA in healthy donors. It was with 60 Vbeta and 13 Jbeta primers that the PCR ran. Assay used: immunoSEQ multiplex PCR; TCRdb lists only in-frame clones, some missing. The table lists roughly 92,000 clones, over 70% of them singletons. Specimen: PBMCs. The source is a man between 45 and 60 years old in good health and CMV-seropositive.

V is TRBV30 and J is TRBJ2-7; 12 bases are shared with TRBD1. Germline V lookup: CDR1 GTSNPN, CDR2 SVGIG (reference sequence). J lost 2 bases, V lost 0 bases, and 11 bases had no gene match. This CDR3 spans 18 amino acids. CDR3 coding DNA: TGTGCCTGGAGTGTACTGGGGACAGGGGGCCTGTCGACCTACGAGCAGTACTTC. It is translated as CAWSVLGTGGLSTYEQYF.

The rearrangement uses TRBV11-1 and TRBJ2-7; D possibly corresponds to TRBD1 (5 bases). The V gene's germline CDR1 is SGHAT and CDR2 FQDESV (reference sequence). The V gene lost 4 bases and the J gene lost 0 bases, with 16 bases spanning the gap. This CDR3 has 16 amino acids. CDR3 loop: CASSSGRTSSSYEQYF. In DNA form, the CDR3 reads TGTGCCAGCAGCTCTGGTAGGACATCGAGCTCCTACGAGCAGTACTTC.

V is TRBV4-3 and J is TRBJ2-1; 8 positions agree with TRBD1. This CDR3 comprises 15 residues. Trimming cost V 3 bases and J 3 bases; bases outside gene matches: 4. Per germline, CDR1 LGHNA and CDR2 YSLEER. As DNA, the CDR3 is TGCGCCAGCAGCCACGGGACAGGTGACTACAATGAGCAGTTCTTC. Translated, it gives CASSHGTGDYNEQFF.

On this clone: In the same sample, other DNA sequences code for this CDR3. The rearrangement uses TRBV2 and TRBJ1-5; no reliable D call. The CDR3 contains 13 residues. Germline V lookup: CDR1 SNHLY, CDR2 FYNNEI. V dropped 5 bases and J dropped 0 bases, with 5 bases sitting between them. CDR3 amino acids: CASSPYSNQPQHF. The CDR3 coding sequence is TGTGCCAGCAGTCCGTATAGCAATCAGCCCCAGCATTTT.

The chain couples TRBV30 to TRBJ2-1; the match to TRBD2 covers 8 bases. The CDR3 runs to 13 residues. Unmatched junction bases numbered 4, after V lost 2 bases and J lost 7 bases. Per germline, CDR1 GTSNPN and CDR2 SVGIG (reference sequence). Here the CDR3 DNA reads TGTGCCTGGAGTTCGGGAGGGTCGAATGAGCAGTTCTTC. Residues: CAWSSGGSNEQFF.

This chain connects TRBV6-5 to TRBJ2-6; D gene unclear. Germline CDR1 MNHEY, CDR2 SVGAGI. Between the trimmed V and J ends, which lost 5 bases and 0 bases, there was a span of 8 bases. The length of the CDR3 is 15 residues. The CDR3 protein is CASSQSYSGANVLTF. CDR3 DNA: TGTGCCAGCAGTCAAAGCTACTCTGGGGCCAACGTCCTGACTTTC.

The rearrangement links TRBV7-6 to TRBJ1-1; unclear D gene. This CDR3 comprises 13 residues. V lost 0 bases, J lost 7 bases, and 9 bases lay in between. Per the germline V gene, CDR1 is SGHVS and CDR2 is FNYEAQ. The CDR3 here is CASSLAEGSEAFF. Written as DNA, the CDR3 is TGTGCCAGCAGCTTAGCGGAGGGCAGTGAAGCTTTCTTT.

The chain uses TRBV9 and TRBJ2-1, with 7 positions matching TRBD2. Germline CDR1 reads SGDLS; CDR2 reads YYNGEE. The CDR3 consists of 16 residues. The J segment lost 7 bases and the V segment lost 0 bases, leaving 10 bases of the junction unmatched. CDR3 DNA: TGTGCCAGCAGCGTAGACGGGGGAGGGCCTCAGAATGAGCAGTTCTTC. It codes for CASSVDGGGPQNEQFF.

The chain has TRBV5-4 and TRBJ2-3; 9 positions match TRBD1. V dropped 3 bases and J dropped 6; count of bases not matched to a gene: 5. The CDR3 contains 14 residues. The germline gives CDR1 SGHNT, CDR2 YYREEE (reference sequence). In DNA, the CDR3 is TGTGCCAGCAGCTGGGACAGGGCGGGCGATACGCAGTATTTT. Translating gives CASSWDRAGDTQYF.

The chain has TRBV7-9 and TRBJ1-5; 7 bases line up with TRBD1. The CDR3 runs 14 residues. Per germline, CDR1 SEHNR and CDR2 FQNEAQ (reference sequence). The ends lost 5 bases at V and 4 bases at J; junction bases unmatched: 5. The CDR3, as DNA: TGTGCCAGCAGCCCATCAGGGGGGAATCAGCCCCAGCATTTT. This encodes CASSPSGGNQPQHF.

This clone was found once. Here the CDR3 DNA reads TGTGCCAGCCTTTACAGGGGGCGCCTAGAGACCCAGTACTTC. Translated: CASLYRGRLETQYF. The chain links TRBV5-4 to TRBJ2-5, with TRBD1 identical over 9 bases. Germline V gives CDR1 SGHNT, CDR2 YYREEE (reference sequence). V lost 7 bases, J lost 4 bases, and 8 bases stayed unmatched. The CDR3 length is 14 residues.

The J gene is TRBJ2-3, the V gene TRBV4-1; perhaps TRBD2 as D (6 bases). CDR1 is MGHRA, CDR2 YSYEKL, per germline. CDR3 length: 13 residues. Trimming stripped 5 bases from V and 6 bases from J, with 12 bases between. DNA of the CDR3: TGCGCCAGCAGCGGGACTCCTGAGGATACGCAGTATTTT. Residues: CASSGTPEDTQYF.

This chain connects TRBV5-4 to TRBJ2-7, with 7 bases identical to TRBD1. Germline V gene data show CDR1 as SGHNT and CDR2 as YYREEE (reference sequence). The CDR3 contains 15 residues. With V trimmed by 3 bases and J by 5 bases, 11 bases remained unmatched. CDR3 loop: CASSSGRTGAHEQYF. The CDR3 DNA reads as TGTGCCAGCAGCTCGGGGCGCACAGGGGCCCACGAGCAGTACTTC.

CDR3 nucleotides: TGCGCCAGCAGCTTGGTAAGCTTCGGCGGAGGCACAGATACGCAGTATTTT. It is translated as CASSLVSFGGGTDTQYF. The chain recombines TRBV5-1 with TRBJ2-3; D gene ambiguous. CDR1 is SGHRS and CDR2 is YFSETQ in the germline V gene. This CDR3 is 17 amino acids long. Trimming shortened V by 0 bases and J by 1 base, and 15 bases separated the two germline ends.

Comment on this clone: A read error may account for a junction end that differs from germline. The chain recombines TRBV27 with TRBJ2-5; 9 bases line up with TRBD1. This CDR3 spans 13 amino acids. The germline V gene has CDR1 MNHEY and CDR2 SMNVEV (reference sequence). For the CDR3, the DNA is TGTGCCAGCAGTTTACCGGCAGGGGACAGGGTCCACTTC. Translating gives CASSLPAGDRVHF.

This clone was detected only once. This sequence joins TRBV5-1 and TRBJ2-7; possibly TRBD2 for D (5 bases). The germline V gene encodes CDR1 SGHRS and CDR2 YFSETQ. CDR3 size: 16 residues. V was clipped by 5 bases and J by 3 bases, with 21 bases between them. CDR3 nucleotide sequence: TGCGCCAGCAGACCCGAGCTTTCCGGGGTGGTCTACGAGCAGTACTTC. Its protein product is CASRPELSGVVYEQYF.

The CDR3 loop reads CASSYRDRDEKLFF. The CDR3 nucleotides read TGTGCCAGCAGCTACCGGGACAGGGATGAAAAACTGTTTTTT. This chain links TRBV7-8 with TRBJ1-4; 9 positions match TRBD1. Germline assignment: CDR1 SGHVS and CDR2 FQNEAQ. The V and J ends lost 4 bases and 6 bases, in that order; junction bases with no gene match: 3. The CDR3 has 14 residues.

The rearrangement uses TRBV4-1 and TRBJ2-4; TRBD1 matches 7 bases. Looked up from germline, CDR1 is MGHRA and CDR2 is YSYEKL. Germline trimming cut 0 bases from V and 4 bases from J; bases unmatched to any gene: 6. This CDR3 is 16 amino acids long. CDR3 bases: TGCGCCAGCAGCCAAGAACCCGGGACAGCTAAAAACATTCAGTACTTC. It codes for CASSQEPGTAKNIQYF.

This rearrangement joins TRBV7-9 to TRBJ2-3, with D perhaps TRBD1 (6 bases). V was cut by 4 bases and J by 2 bases, with 10 bases left in between. Germline lookup yields CDR1 SEHNR and CDR2 FQNEAQ (reference sequence). The CDR3 runs 14 residues. In nucleotides, the CDR3 is TGTGCCAGCAGCTCTACAGGGTCCACAGATACGCAGTATTTT. It specifies CASSSTGSTDTQYF.

The chain carries TRBV5-1 and TRBJ2-3, with a tentative D call TRBD1 (5 bases). The CDR3 sequence is 12 residues long. Germline V gene data show CDR1 as SGHRS and CDR2 as YFSETQ. Trimming stripped 1 base from V and 5 bases from J, with 5 bases between. CDR3 residues: CASSLRGDTQYF. DNA for the CDR3: TGCGCCAGCAGCTTGAGGGGAGATACGCAGTATTTT.

The table lists this clone with a count of one. This chain uses TRBV18 with TRBJ2-5, with 8 bases fitting TRBD2. The CDR3 contains 18 residues. Germline V lookup: CDR1 KGHSH, CDR2 LQKENI. V trimming: 0 bases; J trimming: 3 bases; junction bases outside the gene matches: 12. The CDR3 here is CASSPPHAGGHLKETQYF. DNA of the CDR3: TGTGCCAGCTCACCACCCCATGCGGGAGGCCACTTAAAAGAGACCCAGTACTTC.

The genes are TRBV18 and TRBJ2-1, with a weak D call TRBD2 (5 bases). The CDR3 is made up of 15 amino acids. The V and J ends lost 1 base and 8 bases respectively, with 15 bases between them. CDR1 KGHSH and CDR2 LQKENI come from the germline V gene. The CDR3 is CASSPRGDSLDEQFF. Written as DNA, the CDR3 is TGTGCCAGCTCACCACGGGGAGACTCTTTGGATGAGCAGTTCTTC.

The chain employs TRBV6-5 and TRBJ1-5; 8 bases line up with TRBD1. The CDR3 spans 14 residues. J was trimmed by 6 bases and V by 5 bases; bases with no gene match: 6. The germline V gene encodes CDR1 MNHEY and CDR2 SVGAGI. CDR3 region: CASSPDRDPQPQHF. CDR3 DNA: TGTGCCAGCAGTCCGGACAGGGACCCTCAGCCCCAGCATTTT.

The chain joins TRBV10-3 to TRBJ2-2, with 8 bases fitting TRBD1. Germline CDR1 is ENHRY and CDR2 is SYGVKD. The CDR3 sequence is 17 residues long. J was trimmed by 6 bases and V by 2 bases; bases with no gene match: 11. The CDR3: CAISEAPGGAGAGELFF. The CDR3 DNA is TGTGCCATCAGTGAGGCTCCAGGGGGCGCCGGCGCCGGGGAGCTGTTTTTT.

This chain connects TRBV11-2 to TRBJ2-7; the D gene is possibly TRBD2 (6 bases). The CDR3 extends over 15 amino acids. Between the trimmed V and J ends, which lost 3 bases and 7 bases, there was a span of 19 bases. The germline CDR1 and CDR2 sequences are SGHAT and FQNNGV. This CDR3 reads CASSFGGSPQIEQYF. For the CDR3, the DNA is TGTGCCAGCAGCTTTGGAGGGAGCCCCCAAATTGAGCAGTACTTC. The variable domain in full, completed from reference TRBV11-2 and TRBJ2-7, reads EAGVAQSPRYKIIEKRQSVAFWCNPISGHATLYWYQQILGQGPKLLIQFQNNGVVDDSQLPKDRFSAERLKGVDSTLKIQPAKLEDSAVYLCASSFGGSPQIEQYFGPGTRLTVT.

The rearrangement links TRBV7-8 to TRBJ2-5; tentative D call: TRBD1 (5 bases). This CDR3 is built from 13 residues. V lost 5 bases to trimming and J lost 1 base, with 8 bases between them. Germline lookup yields CDR1 SGHVS and CDR2 FQNEAQ. CDR3 sequence (DNA): TGTGCCAGCAGCCATACAGGCCAAGAGACCCAGTACTTC. The encoded protein is CASSHTGQETQYF.

The chain couples TRBV9 to TRBJ2-2; D unresolved. This CDR3 is 15 amino acids long. V was clipped by 4 bases and J by 2 bases, with 12 bases between them. The germline gives CDR1 SGDLS, CDR2 YYNGEE. CDR3 coding DNA: TGTGCCAGCAGCCCCATGGGCCAAAACACCGGGGAGCTGTTTTTT. Translated, it gives CASSPMGQNTGELFF.

This clone was seen more than once but under ten times. This chain connects TRBV11-2 to TRBJ2-5, with D perhaps matching TRBD2 (6 bases). Germline CDR1 is SGHAT and CDR2 is FQNNGV. The CDR3 length is 13 residues. V lost 5 bases, J lost 4 bases, and 11 bases lay in between. The CDR3 nucleotides are TGTGCCAGCAGCGGGGTAGCGGCAGAGACCCAGTACTTC. Translation gives CASSGVAAETQYF.

V and J are TRBV7-3 and TRBJ1-2; D may be TRBD1 (6 bases). Germline loops: CDR1 SGHTA, CDR2 FQGTGA. The CDR3 covers 15 residues. Trimming took 5 bases from V and 8 from J, leaving 21 bases between them. CDR3 sequence (DNA): TGTGCCAGCAGCCCGCGCGGGGGGCGCGCTTCAGGCTACACCTTC. Protein product: CASSPRGGRASGYTF.

The V and J genes are TRBV7-9 and TRBJ2-3, with 10 bases identical to TRBD2. Looked up from germline, CDR1 is SEHNR and CDR2 is FQNEAQ (reference sequence). The ends lost 3 bases at V and 2 bases at J; junction bases unmatched: 5. The CDR3 extends over 16 amino acids. CDR3 in amino acids: CASSFEREGLTDTQYF. CDR3 DNA sequence: TGTGCCAGCAGCTTTGAGCGGGAGGGCCTCACAGATACGCAGTATTTT.

This chain uses TRBV11-3 with TRBJ2-2; D is possibly TRBD2 (6 bases). CDR3 size: 14 residues. Germline-derived CDR1 and CDR2 are SGHNT and YENEEA. Trimming took off 4 bases at V and 3 bases at J, with 9 bases between the two ends. The CDR3 DNA reads TGTGCCAGCAGCTCGACTAGAGACACCGGGGAGCTGTTTTTT. This encodes CASSSTRDTGELFF.

Here the CDR3 DNA reads TGTGCCAGCAGCCGGACGACAGGGGATAATTCACCCCTCCACTTT. It translates to CASSRTTGDNSPLHF. V is TRBV7-9 and J is TRBJ1-6; 8 bases map to TRBD1. CDR1 and CDR2 from the germline V gene are SEHNR and FQNEAQ (reference sequence). The CDR3 is 15 amino acids. V shed 5 bases, J shed 5 bases, and the junction held 5 bases outside the gene matches.